The next 29 T cell receptor beta chains were all read from a single sample in a study of blood T cell repertoires in COVID-19. TCRdb's table, derived via immunoSEQ multiplex PCR, lists solely in-frame clones and lacks some. The sample has some 390,000 clones, approximately 87% seen once. Sequencing used peripheral blood. The origin of the receptors is a woman aged 55-75 years with COVID-19, enrolled during active disease.

The gene calls are TRBV6-5 and TRBJ1-2; D is uncertain. Germline V lookup: CDR1 MNHEY, CDR2 SVGAGI. This CDR3 has 12 amino acids. V was trimmed by 0 bases and J by 8 bases, leaving 7 bases between them. This chain's CDR3 is CASSYSSGGYTF. In DNA form, the CDR3 reads TGTGCCAGCAGTTACTCCTCTGGCGGCTACACCTTC.

This clone was seen once. The chain carries TRBV19 and TRBJ2-1; maybe TRBD2 (5 bases). Germline CDR1 is LNHDA and CDR2 is SQIVND (reference sequence). The CDR3 runs 17 residues. V was cut by 1 base and J by 3 bases, with 16 bases left in between. DNA of the CDR3: TGTGCCAGTAGTATAGGAGACTTCCGGACTCACTACAATGAGCAGTTCTTC. Its protein is CASSIGDFRTHYNEQFF. The whole variable domain, remainder taken from reference TRBV19 and TRBJ2-1, is DGGITQSPKYLFRKEGQNVTLSCEQNLNHDAMYWYRQDPGQGLRLIYYSQIVNDFQKGDIAEGYSVSREKKESFPLTVTSAQKNPTAFYLCASSIGDFRTHYNEQFFGPGTRLTVL.

V is TRBV11-2 and J is TRBJ2-1; maybe TRBD2 (7 bases). V was clipped by 5 bases and J by 12 bases, with 26 bases between them. The CDR3 contains 16 residues. CDR1 is SGHAT and CDR2 is FQNNGV in the germline V gene. CDR3 nucleotides: TGTGCCAGCAGCGACACCGCGGGGGCCATGACGAACGCGCAGTTCTTC. This codes for CASSDTAGAMTNAQFF.

This chain joins TRBV18 and TRBJ1-5; D may be TRBD1 (6 bases). Trimming removed 4 bases at V and 8 bases at J, with 15 bases between. The germline V gene has CDR1 KGHSH and CDR2 LQKENI. The CDR3 loop spans 14 amino acids. CDR3 sequence (DNA): TGTGCCAGCTCACTCCAAACAGGGCAAGAGCCCCAGCATTTT. The encoded protein is CASSLQTGQEPQHF.

V gene TRBV24-1 combines with J gene TRBJ2-5; 7 bases agree with TRBD1. Germline CDR1 reads KGHDR; CDR2 reads SFDVKD. The CDR3 is 15 residues long. J was trimmed by 0 bases and V by 7 bases; bases with no gene match: 7. CDR3 nucleotides: TGTGCCACCAGCCCGGGACAGCGGAACCAAGAGACCCAGTACTTC. The encoded protein is CATSPGQRNQETQYF.

The V call is TRBV11-2, the J call TRBJ1-1; unclear D gene. V shed 5 bases and J shed 5 bases, with 15 bases lying between them. The germline CDR1 and CDR2 sequences are SGHAT and FQNNGV. The CDR3 has 14 residues. CDR3 nucleotides: TGTGCCAGCAGCCAACCCGCCGGCGGGACTGAAGCTTTCTTT. Encoded protein: CASSQPAGGTEAFF.

The rearrangement uses TRBV3-1 (or the pseudogene TRBV3-2) and TRBJ1-1; no definite D call. The V and J ends lost 8 bases and 0 bases respectively, with 16 bases between them. Germline V gene sequence: CDR1 LGHDT, CDR2 YNNKEL (reference sequence). The CDR3 is 15 residues long. The CDR3 protein is CASHHGNNMNTEAFF. In DNA form, the CDR3 reads TGTGCCAGCCATCACGGGAACAACATGAACACTGAAGCTTTCTTT.

V usage is TRBV3-1 (or the pseudogene TRBV3-2) and J usage is TRBJ2-5; TRBD2 matches 10 bases. CDR1 and CDR2 from the germline V gene are LGHDT and YNNKEL (reference sequence). Losses at the gene ends were 4 bases for V and 3 bases for J; bases not matched to a gene: 8. The CDR3 totals 16 residues. CDR3 in amino acids: CASSPPAGTSEETQYF. For the CDR3, the DNA is TGTGCCAGCAGCCCACCGGCCGGGACTAGCGAAGAGACCCAGTACTTC.

To note about this clone: Sequence at one end of the junction differs from germline and may be a read error. The genes are TRBV5-1 and TRBJ1-6; perhaps TRBD1 as D (6 bases). The CDR3 runs 16 residues. CDR1 and CDR2 from the germline V gene are SGHRS and YFSETQ. The chain's CDR3 is CASSLGRDNNNSPLHF. The CDR3 coding sequence is TGCGCCAGCAGTTTGGGCCGGGACAACAATAATTCACCCCTCCACTTT.

The chain is built from TRBV18 and TRBJ2-3, with D unclear. This CDR3 is built from 14 residues. V was pared by 2 bases and J by 6 bases, with 12 bases between. Germline CDR1 KGHSH, CDR2 LQKENI. CDR3 protein: CASSPAAGWDTQYF. The DNA of the CDR3 is TGTGCCAGCTCACCAGCGGCCGGATGGGATACGCAGTATTTT. The whole variable domain, remainder taken from reference TRBV18 and TRBJ2-3, is NAGVMQNPRHLVRRRGQEARLRCSPMKGHSHVYWYRQLPEEGLKFMVYLQKENIIDESGMPKERFSAEFPKEGPSILRIQQVVRGDSAAYFCASSPAAGWDTQYFGPGTRLTVL.

This chain connects TRBV7-2 to TRBJ1-1, with TRBD1 matching 9 bases. The CDR3 extends over 16 amino acids. Germline trimming cut 7 bases from V and 4 bases from J; bases unmatched to any gene: 13. Germline V gene data show CDR1 as SGHTA and CDR2 as FQGNSA. The CDR3 loop is CASKRMGTGHGTEAFF. The CDR3 nucleotides read TGTGCCAGCAAACGCATGGGGACAGGGCACGGCACTGAAGCTTTCTTT.

The chain carries TRBV5-1 and TRBJ2-1, with 12 positions matching TRBD1. The CDR3 has 16 residues. J lost 8 bases, V lost 0 bases, and 6 bases had no gene match. In germline, CDR1 is SGHRS, CDR2 YFSETQ. The CDR3 reads CASSLGGQGAQDEQFF. CDR3 sequence (DNA): TGCGCCAGCAGCTTGGGGGGACAGGGGGCGCAGGATGAGCAGTTCTTC. The whole variable domain, filled in from reference TRBV5-1 and TRBJ2-1, reads KAGVTQTPRYLIKTRGQQVTLSCSPISGHRSVSWYQQTPGQGLQFLFEYFSETQRNKGNFPGRFSGRQFSNSRSEMNVSTLELGDSALYLCASSLGGQGAQDEQFFGPGTRLTVL.

The sample holds a few counts of this clone. V and J are TRBV4-1 and TRBJ2-7; TRBD1 aligns across 8 bases. V shed 5 bases, J shed 4 bases, and the junction held 4 bases outside the gene matches. The CDR3 is 13 residues long. Germline CDR1 reads MGHRA; CDR2 reads YSYEKL. For the CDR3, the DNA is TGCGCCAGCAGCTGGACAGGGTCTTACGAGCAGTACTTC. Its protein is CASSWTGSYEQYF.

This chain connects TRBV7-9 to TRBJ1-6, with TRBD1 as a possible D gene (5 bases). The CDR3 loop spans 12 amino acids. V was cut by 5 bases and J by 9 bases, with 8 bases left in between. The germline V gene encodes CDR1 SEHNR and CDR2 FQNEAQ (reference sequence). CDR3: CASSLGASPLHF. The CDR3 DNA reads as TGTGCCAGCAGCCTAGGGGCTTCACCCCTCCACTTT.

The gene calls are TRBV5-1 and TRBJ1-1; tentatively, D is TRBD1 (5 bases). Germline V gives CDR1 SGHRS, CDR2 YFSETQ. CDR3 length equals 13 residues. Between the trimmed V and J ends, which lost 3 bases and 1 base, there was a span of 7 bases. The CDR3 bases are TGCGCCAGCAGCTGGGACTGGAACACTGAAGCTTTCTTT. This codes for CASSWDWNTEAFF.

V and J are TRBV18 and TRBJ2-3, with D maybe TRBD1 (6 bases). Germline values: CDR1 KGHSH, CDR2 LQKENI. CDR3 size: 17 residues. V was clipped by 2 bases and J by 0 bases, with 15 bases between them. CDR3 DNA sequence: TGTGCCAGCTCACCAATTCAGGGGATGTTTAGCACAGATACGCAGTATTTT. Protein sequence: CASSPIQGMFSTDTQYF.

The chain has TRBV11-1 and TRBJ2-7, with 9 bases fitting TRBD1. The CDR3 contains 13 residues. CDR1 SGHAT and CDR2 FQDESV come from the germline V gene (reference sequence). The V gene end was trimmed by 6 bases and the J gene end by 3 bases; junction bases not matched to a gene: 3. The chain's CDR3 is CASRGQGNYEQYF. The CDR3 coding sequence is TGTGCCAGCAGGGGACAGGGAAACTACGAGCAGTACTTC.

The V gene is TRBV11-3, the J gene TRBJ2-1, with 13 positions matching TRBD2. CDR3 length: 17 amino acids. The V gene's germline CDR1 is SGHNT and CDR2 YENEEA. V lost 4 bases and J lost 7; bases outside the gene matches: 10. In nucleotides, the CDR3 is TGTGCCAGCAGCTATTCACTAGCGGGGGGGCAGCGAAATGAGCAGTTCTTC. This translates into CASSYSLAGGQRNEQFF.

The J gene is TRBJ2-1, the V gene TRBV27, with a weak D call TRBD2 (7 bases). This CDR3 is built from 16 residues. Germline CDR1 reads MNHEY; CDR2 reads SMNVEV (reference sequence). Trimming stripped 2 bases from V and 6 bases from J, with 17 bases between. CDR3 sequence (DNA): TGTGCCAGCAGTTTAGAGGGGGGGACACAAGCCAATGAGCAGTTCTTC. The encoded protein is CASSLEGGTQANEQFF.

The genes are TRBV3-1 (or the pseudogene TRBV3-2) and TRBJ2-1, with 9 bases aligning to TRBD2. The V segment lost 4 bases and the J segment 9 bases; nucleotides outside the gene matches: 13. Germline lookup yields CDR1 LGHDT and CDR2 YNNKEL (reference sequence). There are 16 residues in the CDR3. CDR3 residues: CASSLGAGGRLGEQFF. The CDR3 region has the DNA TGTGCCAGCAGCCTAGGGGCGGGGGGGCGCTTGGGTGAGCAGTTCTTC.

This chain joins TRBV6-1 and TRBJ1-5; unclear D gene. Looked up from germline, CDR1 is MNHNS and CDR2 is SASEGT. Trimming took 3 bases from V and 5 from J, leaving 8 bases between them. This CDR3 region has 13 residues. CDR3 DNA: TGTGCCAGCAGTGATTGGGCCGATCAGCCCCAGCATTTT. Amino acids: CASSDWADQPQHF.

This chain uses TRBV25-1 with TRBJ1-2; TRBD1 agrees at 7 bases. The germline gives CDR1 MGHDK, CDR2 SYGVNS. J gave up 0 bases and V 6 bases, and 10 bases lay outside the gene matches. There are 16 residues in the CDR3. As DNA, the CDR3 is TGTGCCAGCAGCATCCGGGACAGTGTTTCTAACTATGGCTACACCTTC. Translation: CASSIRDSVSNYGYTF.

The V gene is TRBV5-1, the J gene TRBJ1-1, with D unresolved. The CDR3 length is 12 residues. Germline assignment: CDR1 SGHRS and CDR2 YFSETQ. With 0 bases removed from V and 7 bases from J, the gap between germline ends came to 7 bases. The CDR3 sequence is CASSLAGLEAFF. CDR3 sequence (DNA): TGCGCCAGCAGCTTGGCAGGCCTTGAAGCTTTCTTT. Looking up the rest from reference TRBV5-1 and TRBJ1-1 gives the full variable domain: KAGVTQTPRYLIKTRGQQVTLSCSPISGHRSVSWYQQTPGQGLQFLFEYFSETQRNKGNFPGRFSGRQFSNSRSEMNVSTLELGDSALYLCASSLAGLEAFFGQGTRLTVV.

This clone appeared a few times. The V gene is TRBV19, the J gene TRBJ1-5, with 12 bases that match TRBD1. The J segment lost 5 bases and the V segment lost 5 bases, leaving 7 bases of the junction unmatched. Germline CDR1 reads LNHDA; CDR2 reads SQIVND (reference sequence). This CDR3 is 16 amino acids long. The CDR3, as DNA: TGTGCCAGTAGTGCCCGGGACAGGGGGCGCGATCAGCCCCAGCATTTT. Protein: CASSARDRGRDQPQHF.

The J gene is TRBJ1-2, the V gene TRBV5-5, with 9 bases fitting TRBD1. Losses at the gene ends were 3 bases for V and 0 bases for J; bases not matched to a gene: 3. The germline CDR1 and CDR2 sequences are SGHKS and YYEKEE (reference sequence). The CDR3 consists of 15 residues. The CDR3 is CASSSQGAANYGYTF. The CDR3 DNA is TGTGCCAGCAGCTCACAGGGGGCAGCTAACTATGGCTACACCTTC.

The CDR3, as DNA: TGTGCCAGCAGCCCCCAGGGGGCGGCGAACACCGGGGAGCTGTTTTTT. Encoded protein: CASSPQGAANTGELFF. The V call is TRBV9, the J call TRBJ2-2; 8 bases line up with TRBD1. CDR1 is SGDLS and CDR2 is YYNGEE in the germline V gene. The trim removed 4 bases at V and 0 bases at J, leaving 5 bases unmatched. This CDR3 region has 16 residues.

The rearrangement joins TRBV2 to TRBJ1-2; weak D call: TRBD1 (5 bases). Per the germline V gene, CDR1 is SNHLY and CDR2 is FYNNEI. The V gene lost 6 bases and the J gene lost 0 bases, with 8 bases spanning the gap. This CDR3 has 13 amino acids. Here the CDR3 DNA reads TGTGCCAGCAGCGCGGACACTAACTATGGCTACACCTTC. Its translation is CASSADTNYGYTF.

This rearrangement joins TRBV7-8 to TRBJ1-5; no firm D call. Germline values: CDR1 SGHVS, CDR2 FQNEAQ. The V and J ends lost 1 base and 13 bases respectively, with 11 bases between them. This CDR3 has 12 residues. The CDR3 loop reads CASSLVSGYQHF. The CDR3 DNA sequence: TGTGCCAGCAGCTTAGTTTCAGGTTATCAGCATTTT.

This clone was recorded only once. V gene TRBV5-6 combines with J gene TRBJ2-5, with 7 bases matching TRBD1. This CDR3 has 16 amino acids. The germline V gene has CDR1 SGHDT and CDR2 YYEEEE. The V segment lost 4 bases and the J segment 5 bases; nucleotides outside the gene matches: 14. The CDR3 nucleotides are TGTGCCAGCAGCACCTATCCGGGACAGCCATCCGAGACCCAGTACTTC. The encoded protein is CASSTYPGQPSETQYF. The whole variable domain, remainder taken from reference TRBV5-6 and TRBJ2-5, is DAGVTQSPTHLIKTRGQQVTLRCSPKSGHDTVSWYQQALGQGPQFIFQYYEEEERQRGNFPDRFSGHQFPNYSSELNVNALLLGDSALYLCASSTYPGQPSETQYFGPGTRLLVL.